These 5 T cell receptor beta chains were sequenced from one sample in a study of blood T cell repertoires in COVID-19. Clones were sequenced by immunoSEQ multiplex PCR, and TCRdb holds only the in-frame ones, with some missing. The sample records about 130,000 clones, more than 75% being singletons. Sample: peripheral blood. The origin of the receptors is a human donor in a cohort sampled during active COVID-19.

The chain joins TRBV6-2 or TRBV6-3 to TRBJ2-7; 12 bases are a match to TRBD2. Germline trimming cut 0 bases from V and 5 bases from J; bases unmatched to any gene: 11. Germline V gene lookup returns CDR1 MNHEY and CDR2 SVGEGT. This CDR3 is 18 amino acids long. The CDR3 DNA reads as TGTGCCAGCAGTTACTCCCGACTAGCGGGAGAAAGAATACACGAGCAGTACTTC. Translated, it gives CASSYSRLAGERIHEQYF.

The gene calls are TRBV2 and TRBJ2-7, with D tentatively TRBD2 (5 bases). Trimming left V 4 bases short and J 6 bases short, with 10 bases between. The CDR3 contains 12 residues. CDR1 and CDR2 from the germline V gene are SNHLY and FYNNEI. CDR3 sequence reads: CASSASSREQYF. CDR3 sequence (DNA): TGTGCCAGCAGTGCTAGCTCGCGCGAGCAGTACTTC.

V is TRBV9 and J is TRBJ2-6; 9 positions agree with TRBD1. The germline gives CDR1 SGDLS, CDR2 YYNGEE. V shed 0 bases and J 4 bases; nucleotides not matched to a gene: 5. The CDR3 runs 17 residues. CDR3: CASSVGDRVPGANVLTF. The CDR3, as DNA: TGTGCCAGCAGCGTAGGGGACAGGGTCCCCGGGGCCAACGTCCTGACTTTC.

The CDR3 DNA is TGTGCCAGCAGTCCAAATGGGGGCAACTATGGCTACACCTTC. Its translation: CASSPNGGNYGYTF. This chain joins TRBV27 and TRBJ1-2, with a weak D call TRBD1 (6 bases). V shed 5 bases and J shed 2 bases, with 12 bases lying between them. CDR3 length: 14 amino acids. CDR1 and CDR2 from the germline V gene are MNHEY and SMNVEV (reference sequence).

Only a few counts were recorded for this clone. J is TRBJ1-1 and V is TRBV10-1; D gene ambiguous. The germline V gene encodes CDR1 WNHNN and CDR2 SYGVQD (reference sequence). Trimming stripped 2 bases from V and 5 bases from J, with 9 bases between. There are 13 residues in the CDR3. The CDR3 here is CASSENGRTEAFF. For the CDR3, the DNA is TGCGCCAGCAGTGAGAACGGTCGGACTGAAGCTTTCTTT.